This TCR beta chain was identified during a study of beta chain features in type 1 diabetes. This clone was recorded many times. The antigen remains undetermined. Whole-study results and caveats: High-TCR-expressing cells could be over-represented by cDNA sequencing.

Reverse transcribing all isolated RNA meant expressed TCRB transcripts were sequenced. The assay was immunoSEQ multiplex PCR, and TCRdb's table has in-frame clones only and misses some. This table has some 150,000 clones, 7% to 10% appearing once. The CDR3 loop spans 18 amino acids. Unmatched junction bases numbered 15, after V lost 6 bases and J lost 1 base. Germline values: CDR1 SGHTA, CDR2 FQGNSA. The chain combines TRBV7-2 with TRBJ2-1; 7 bases fit TRBD1. Sequenced material: central memory CD4+ T cells from blood. The sequence was collected from a man between 18 and 29 years old in good health. The CDR3 nucleotides are TGTGCCAGCAGATTACCCGCCCGAGACAGGGAGTCCTACAATGAGCAGTTCTTC. Amino acids: CASRLPARDRESYNEQFF. The complete variable domain, with remaining parts taken from reference TRBV7-2 and TRBJ2-1, reads GAGVSQSPSNKVTEKGKDVELRCDPISGHTALYWYRQSLGQGLEFLIYFQGNSAPDKSGLPSDRFSAERTGGSVSTLTIQRTQQEDSAVYLCASRLPARDRESYNEQFFGPGTRLTVL.